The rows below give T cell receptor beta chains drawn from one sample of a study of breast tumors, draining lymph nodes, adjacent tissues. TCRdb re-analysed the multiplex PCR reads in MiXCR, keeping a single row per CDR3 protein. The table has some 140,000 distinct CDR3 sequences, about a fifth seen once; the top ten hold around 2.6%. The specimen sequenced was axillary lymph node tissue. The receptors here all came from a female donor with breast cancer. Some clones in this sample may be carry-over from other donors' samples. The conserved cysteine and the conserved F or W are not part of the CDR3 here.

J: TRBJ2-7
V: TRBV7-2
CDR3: ASSSARTSGSYEQY

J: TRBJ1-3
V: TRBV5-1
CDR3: ASSWGDVSGNTIY

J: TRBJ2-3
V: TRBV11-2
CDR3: ASSLRTSGSTDTQC

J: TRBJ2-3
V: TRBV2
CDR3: ASSQTGTSGRIDTQY

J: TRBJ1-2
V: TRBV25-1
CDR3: ASSEGTGRNYGYT

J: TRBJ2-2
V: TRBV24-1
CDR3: ATSGPGQGGANTGELF

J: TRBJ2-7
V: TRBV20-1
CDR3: SAINPHSSKTYEQY

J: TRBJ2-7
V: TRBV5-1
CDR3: ASSNRQGSYEQY

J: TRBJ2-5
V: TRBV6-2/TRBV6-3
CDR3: ASRMTGGGEETQY

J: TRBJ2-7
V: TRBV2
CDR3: ASSELAYEQY

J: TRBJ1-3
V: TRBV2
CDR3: ASSRDIGSSGNTIY

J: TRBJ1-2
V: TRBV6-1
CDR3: ASKGGGNYGYT

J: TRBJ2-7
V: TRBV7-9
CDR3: ASSLRPGFEQY

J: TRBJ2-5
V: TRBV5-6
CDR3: ASSLQLAGGGETQY

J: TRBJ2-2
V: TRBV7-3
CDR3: ASSLAGVIPGELF

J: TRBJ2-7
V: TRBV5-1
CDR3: ASSSLGTSSEQY

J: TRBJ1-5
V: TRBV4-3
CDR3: ASSQDGRSNQPQH

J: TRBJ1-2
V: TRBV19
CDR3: ASTETGPINGYT

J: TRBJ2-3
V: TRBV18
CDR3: ASSPTTAPTDTQY

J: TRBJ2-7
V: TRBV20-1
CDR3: SARDPGLSYEQY

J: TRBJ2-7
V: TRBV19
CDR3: ASSKTGSDSYEQY

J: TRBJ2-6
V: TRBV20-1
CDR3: SAATTGTSSGANVLT

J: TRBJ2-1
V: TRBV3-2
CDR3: ASSRETSGRPICSYNEQF

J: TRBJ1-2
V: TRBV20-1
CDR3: SATQGGGYT

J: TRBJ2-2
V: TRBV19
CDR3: ARLLGVNTGELF

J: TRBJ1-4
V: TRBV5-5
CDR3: ASGRQPTNEKLF

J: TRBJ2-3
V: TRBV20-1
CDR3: SATTSSTDTQY

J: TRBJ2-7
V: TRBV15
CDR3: ATSKLVLGSYEQY

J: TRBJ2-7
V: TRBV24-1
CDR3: ATSDHRGREQY

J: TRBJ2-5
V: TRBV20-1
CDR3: SADRGETQY

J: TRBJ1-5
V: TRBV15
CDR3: ATSKTTGISNQPQH

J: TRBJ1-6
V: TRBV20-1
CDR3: SAPVPEGTPLH

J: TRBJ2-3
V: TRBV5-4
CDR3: ASSRRTPSTDTQY

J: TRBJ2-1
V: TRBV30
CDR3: AWSEERKSNEQF

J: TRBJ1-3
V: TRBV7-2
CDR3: ASSRRGSGNTIY

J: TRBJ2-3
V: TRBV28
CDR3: ASSLLGQGAFDTQY

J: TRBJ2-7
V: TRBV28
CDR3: ASSSTSGTYEQY

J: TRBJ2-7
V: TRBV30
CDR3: AWNLRQGDEQY

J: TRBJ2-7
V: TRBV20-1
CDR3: SALTGLGNYEQY

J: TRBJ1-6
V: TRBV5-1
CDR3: ASSLGLGGYDSPLH

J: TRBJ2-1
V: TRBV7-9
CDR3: ASSGTSGSHEQF

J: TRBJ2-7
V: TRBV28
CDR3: ASSWASGSSLFGEQY

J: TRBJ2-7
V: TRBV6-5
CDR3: ASSYHGQGTYEQY

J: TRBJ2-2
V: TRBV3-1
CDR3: ASSVRTSGSSGELF

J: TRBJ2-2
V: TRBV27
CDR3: ASGGTGGTGELF

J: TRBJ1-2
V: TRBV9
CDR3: ASSPGRGAAGYT

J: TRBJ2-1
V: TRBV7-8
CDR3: ASSLMPSGASYNEQF

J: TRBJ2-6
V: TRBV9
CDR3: ASSLRDGIISGANVLT

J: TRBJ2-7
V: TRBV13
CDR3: ASSRGTSGSPYEQY

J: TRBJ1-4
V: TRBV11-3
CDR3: ASSFTLRRDGEKLF

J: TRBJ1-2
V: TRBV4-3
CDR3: ASSPGRQTYGYT

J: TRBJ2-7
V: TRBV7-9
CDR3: ASSPTSGRYEQY

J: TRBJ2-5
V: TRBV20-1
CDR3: SARQGAGGGSLETQY